These 23 T cell receptor beta chains share one sample of origin, sequenced in a study of T cells in Graves' hyperthyroidism and ophthalmopathy (dated by TCRdb to about 2019). The library was generated by multiplex PCR. Sequencing took place on an Illumina HiSeq 2000. The TCR beta CDR3 regions were amplified from RNA transcripts. A first-round RT-PCR of the TCR CDR3 used the HTBI primer set with the Qiagen OneStep RT-PCR kit. TCRdb reprocessed the public reads (quality trimming at Q25 with fastp, clone calling with MiXCR) and kept in-frame beta chains. Duplicate CDR3 protein sequences are folded into a single record with the most common DNA and genes. Counted in this sample were hundreds of thousands of distinct CDR3 sequences; about 12% of them appeared once. The top ten clones comprise 9.2% of the sample. Sequences were obtained from blood. The receptors shown here come from a woman aged 18 to 35 with Graves' hyperthyroidism.

The V gene is TRBV7-6, the J gene TRBJ1-5; a possible D gene is TRBD1 (6 bases). Germline V gene sequence: CDR1 SGHVS, CDR2 FNYEAQ. The CDR3 has 15 amino acids. V lost 3 bases and J 3 bases, leaving 12 bases between the germline ends. The CDR3 DNA is TGTGCCAGCAGCTTGGAGGCAGGGGACAATCAGCCCCAGCATTTT. Its protein is CASSLEAGDNQPQHF.

This clonotype was found many times. The gene calls are TRBV6-2 or TRBV6-3 and TRBJ2-3, with D uncertain. Trimming cost V 0 bases and J 0 bases, with 7 bases left between them. Germline CDR1 is MNHEY and CDR2 is SVGEGT. This CDR3 spans 15 amino acids. CDR3 amino acids: CASSYSSYSTDTQYF. In nucleotides, the CDR3 is TGTGCCAGCAGTTACTCCTCTTACAGCACAGATACGCAGTATTTT.

The chain carries TRBV5-4 and TRBJ2-1; 8 nucleotides line up with TRBD1. This CDR3 region has 18 residues. CDR1 and CDR2 from the germline V gene are SGHNT and YYREEE (reference sequence). The V gene end was trimmed by 4 bases and the J gene end by 0 bases; junction bases not matched to a gene: 12. The CDR3 DNA reads TGTGCCAGCAGCCCAACCTACGGGACAGGACCCTCCTACAATGAGCAGTTCTTC. As protein: CASSPTYGTGPSYNEQFF.

This clonotype was detected ten times or more. The chain has TRBV12-3 or TRBV12-4 and TRBJ2-1, with D unresolved. CDR3 length: 12 residues. V lost 2 bases and J lost 9, with 8 bases in between. CDR3 protein: CASSLYLGEQFF. The CDR3, as DNA: TGTGCCAGCAGTTTATACCTCGGTGAGCAGTTCTTC.

This clonotype was counted ten times or more. The chain recombines TRBV10-3 with TRBJ2-5, with D perhaps matching TRBD2 (5 bases). Trimming took off 3 bases at V and 5 bases at J, with 13 bases between the two ends. CDR3 length: 14 residues. Looked up from germline, CDR1 is ENHRY and CDR2 is SYGVKD. CDR3 coding DNA: TGTGCCATCAGTGACCCCGGGAACGGGGAGACCCAGTACTTC. It specifies CAISDPGNGETQYF.

The gene calls are TRBV30 and TRBJ1-4, with D possibly matching TRBD1 (6 bases). The V gene's germline CDR1 is GTSNPN and CDR2 SVGIG (reference sequence). V was pared by 0 bases and J by 7 bases, with 9 bases between. The CDR3 has 13 residues. CDR3 sequence (DNA): TGTGCCTGGAGTGTCTCAGGGGTTGAAAAACTGTTTTTT. Its protein is CAWSVSGVEKLFF.

This clonotype was seen more than once but under ten times. The V and J genes are TRBV12-3 or TRBV12-4 and TRBJ1-5; D is uncertain. V lost 7 bases and J lost 2, with 9 bases in between. This CDR3 contains 13 residues. CDR3 in amino acids: CASMGGGNQPQHF. The CDR3 DNA is TGTGCCAGCATGGGTGGGGGCAATCAGCCCCAGCATTTT.

This clonotype was seen a handful of times. At one end the junction does not follow the germline gene, possibly because of a read error. V and J are TRBV7-3 and TRBJ1-2; TRBD1 is a possible D gene (5 bases). CDR3 length: 13 amino acids. Germline V CDR1 and CDR2: SGHTA, FQGTGA. CDR3 sequence reads: CASSLGVNYAYTF. The CDR3 region has the DNA TGTGCCAGCAGCCTAGGGGTGAACTATGCCTACACCTTC.

The gene calls are TRBV6-2 or TRBV6-3 and TRBJ2-2; 11 bases are a match to TRBD2. The trim removed 5 bases at V and 1 base at J, leaving 12 bases unmatched. Germline lookup yields CDR1 MNHEY and CDR2 SVGEGT. CDR3 size: 19 residues. The CDR3 spells CASSRRTSGSGRNTGELFF. CDR3 in DNA: TGTGCCAGCAGTCGCCGAACTAGCGGGAGTGGCCGGAACACCGGGGAGCTGTTTTTT.

This clonotype came up many times. The CDR3 protein is CASVRGGAYNEQFF. DNA for the CDR3: TGTGCCAGTGTCCGAGGGGGAGCCTACAATGAGCAGTTCTTC. The V gene is TRBV7-9, the J gene TRBJ2-1; TRBD1 might be the D (6 bases). Germline V gene lookup returns CDR1 SEHNR and CDR2 FQNEAQ (reference sequence). The germline V and J ends were trimmed by 9 bases and 2 bases, with 14 bases remaining between them. The CDR3 has 14 residues.

This clonotype has at least ten counts. The junction differs from germline at one of its ends, possibly a read error. The chain carries TRBV5-1 and TRBJ1-1; 7 nucleotides match TRBD1. Germline CDR1 is SGHRS and CDR2 is YFSETQ. This CDR3 has 15 residues. CDR3 bases: TGTGCCAGCAGCCCTCGACAGGGAGGGGACACTGAAGCTTTCTTT. As protein: CASSPRQGGDTEAFF.

The chain combines TRBV9 with TRBJ1-6; D may be TRBD1 (5 bases). This CDR3 contains 17 residues. The V end was cut by 0 bases, the J end by 6 bases, with 16 bases between. The germline gives CDR1 SGDLS, CDR2 YYNGEE. The CDR3 spells CASSVGRGISSNSPLHF. Written as DNA, the CDR3 is TGTGCCAGCAGCGTAGGTAGGGGTATTTCTTCTAATTCACCCCTCCACTTT.

This clonotype has a count of ten or more. The rearrangement joins TRBV20-1 to TRBJ1-5; possible D gene TRBD1, 6 bases. This CDR3 spans 15 amino acids. Trimming stripped 0 bases from V and 1 base from J, with 10 bases between. Germline V gene data show CDR1 as DFQATT and CDR2 as SNEGSKA (reference sequence). CDR3 in amino acids: CSAREYTGSNQPQHF. CDR3 in DNA: TGCAGTGCTAGAGAGTACACAGGGAGCAATCAGCCCCAGCATTTT.

This clonotype was recorded at least ten times. The CDR3 protein is CASSEDREVPLHF. For the CDR3, the DNA is TGTGCCAGCAGCGAGGACAGGGAGGTGCCCCTCCACTTT. The chain carries TRBV7-2 and TRBJ1-6; 8 nucleotides line up with TRBD1. The CDR3 contains 13 residues. Unmatched junction bases numbered 7, after V lost 5 bases and J lost 13 bases. Germline lookup yields CDR1 SGHTA and CDR2 FQGNSA.

This clonotype appeared many times. The V call is TRBV5-6, the J call TRBJ2-7; TRBD2 aligns across 8 bases. This CDR3 contains 17 residues. The ends lost 3 bases at V and 5 bases at J; junction bases unmatched: 16. Germline V lookup: CDR1 SGHDT, CDR2 YYEEEE. The CDR3 DNA reads as TGTGCCAGCAGCTCCAGGGTGCTAATAGCGGGGTTCGACGAGCAGTACTTC. It yields the protein CASSSRVLIAGFDEQYF.

This clonotype was seen once. V usage is TRBV6-4 and J usage is TRBJ1-1; a possible D gene is TRBD1 (5 bases). Germline loops: CDR1 MRHNA, CDR2 SNTAGT. The CDR3 consists of 14 residues. V lost 4 bases to trimming and J lost 13 bases, with 22 bases between them. The CDR3 DNA is TGTGCCAGCAGTGGAGAAATAAGGGGACTTCAATGTTTCTTT. Encoded protein: CASSGEIRGLQCFF.

This clonotype appeared many times. The junction does not match germline at one end; this may be a read error. The chain carries TRBV28 and TRBJ1-2; 7 bases map to TRBD1. This CDR3 region has 15 residues. Looked up from germline, CDR1 is MDHEN and CDR2 is SYDVKM. The CDR3 nucleotides are TGTGCCAGCAGATCCTCCGGGACAGCTAAATATGGCTACACCTTC. It is translated as CASRSSGTAKYGYTF.

This chain uses TRBV6-1 with TRBJ2-2; TRBD1 aligns across 10 bases. Germline-derived CDR1 and CDR2 are MNHNS and SASEGT. V shed 5 bases, J shed 3 bases, and the junction held 9 bases outside the gene matches. This CDR3 comprises 17 residues. The chain's CDR3 is CASSSPGQGLYTGELFF. The CDR3 DNA reads as TGTGCCAGCAGTTCACCGGGACAGGGGTTGTACACCGGGGAGCTGTTTTTT.

This clonotype was recorded at least ten times. V and J are TRBV29-1 and TRBJ1-4, with 10 bases matching TRBD1. CDR1 is SQVTM and CDR2 is ANQGSEA in the germline V gene. The CDR3 is 14 residues long. Trimming took 7 bases from V and 5 from J; bases not matched to a gene: 7. The CDR3 DNA follows: TGCAGCGCGAGCCGGGGACAGGGGAATGAAAAACTGTTTTTT. Its translation: CSASRGQGNEKLFF.

The chain is built from TRBV2 and TRBJ1-1, with D perhaps TRBD1 (5 bases). The V gene lost 5 bases and the J gene lost 6 bases, with 22 bases spanning the gap. CDR1 and CDR2 from the germline V gene are SNHLY and FYNNEI. This CDR3 is 16 amino acids long. The CDR3: CASSRDSSAVGAEAFF. CDR3 bases: TGTGCCAGCAGTCGTGACAGCAGCGCCGTAGGGGCTGAAGCTTTCTTT. The full variable domain, its missing parts supplied by reference TRBV2 and TRBJ1-1, is EPEVTQTPSHQVTQMGQEVILRCVPISNHLYFYWYRQILGQKVEFLVSFYNNEISEKSEIFDDQFSVERPDGSNFTLKIRSTKLEDSAMYFCASSRDSSAVGAEAFFGQGTRLTVV.

Many counts were recorded for this clonotype. The J gene is TRBJ1-5, the V gene TRBV2, with 8 nucleotides matching TRBD1. Germline V gives CDR1 SNHLY, CDR2 FYNNEI. The J segment lost 6 bases and the V segment lost 4 bases, leaving 5 bases of the junction unmatched. The CDR3 sequence is 14 residues long. In nucleotides, the CDR3 is TGTGCCAGCAGTGCCGACAGGGGAGCTCAGCCCCAGCATTTT. This translates into CASSADRGAQPQHF.

The table lists this clonotype with many counts. This chain joins TRBV6-1 and TRBJ2-1; tentatively, D is TRBD2 (6 bases). This CDR3 is 15 amino acids long. Germline-derived CDR1 and CDR2 are MNHNS and SASEGT. V was shortened by 7 bases and J by 6 bases, with 19 bases between the two germline ends. The CDR3 sequence: CASNARRGGGNEQFF. For the CDR3, the DNA is TGTGCCAGCAACGCCAGAAGGGGAGGCGGCAATGAGCAGTTCTTC.

This clonotype was found many times. V gene TRBV12-3 or TRBV12-4 combines with J gene TRBJ2-6, with D perhaps matching TRBD1 (5 bases). The CDR3 covers 15 residues. V lost 6 bases to trimming and J lost 3 bases, with 12 bases between them. The DNA of the CDR3 is TGTGCCAGCAGCCCAGGGCTAAGTGGGGCCAACGTCCTGACTTTC. The encoded protein is CASSPGLSGANVLTF.